This T cell receptor (beta chain) emerged from a study of blood T cell repertoires in COVID-19. Overall study: Sample material is recorded as cDNA or gDNA derived from T cells, B-cell-depleted T cells, or PBMCs.

Enrolled during active infection, Seattle patients were then followed longitudinally. In the authors' workflow: It was from reference gene primer amplification that nucleated cell counts were estimated. This table comes from immunoSEQ multiplex PCR, and its TCRdb copy is limited to in-frame clones, with some not included. V, J and clone size are taken as reported in that table, and D and trimming were inferred from the DNA itself. The data show about 260,000 clones, with approximately 86% seen just once and over 4% held by the top ten. V was clipped by 5 bases and J by 8 bases, with 18 bases between them. Germline lookup yields CDR1 MDHEN and CDR2 SYDVKM. The CDR3 is made up of 14 amino acids.

Sequenced sample: peripheral blood. The gene calls are TRBV28 and TRBJ1-1; possible D gene TRBD1, 6 bases. This TCR derives from a woman aged 55-70 years with COVID-19, enrolled during active disease. CDR3 coding DNA: TGTGCCAGCAGTCCACGATCACAGGGTTCGGAAGCTTTCTTT. Its translation: CASSPRSQGSEAFF.